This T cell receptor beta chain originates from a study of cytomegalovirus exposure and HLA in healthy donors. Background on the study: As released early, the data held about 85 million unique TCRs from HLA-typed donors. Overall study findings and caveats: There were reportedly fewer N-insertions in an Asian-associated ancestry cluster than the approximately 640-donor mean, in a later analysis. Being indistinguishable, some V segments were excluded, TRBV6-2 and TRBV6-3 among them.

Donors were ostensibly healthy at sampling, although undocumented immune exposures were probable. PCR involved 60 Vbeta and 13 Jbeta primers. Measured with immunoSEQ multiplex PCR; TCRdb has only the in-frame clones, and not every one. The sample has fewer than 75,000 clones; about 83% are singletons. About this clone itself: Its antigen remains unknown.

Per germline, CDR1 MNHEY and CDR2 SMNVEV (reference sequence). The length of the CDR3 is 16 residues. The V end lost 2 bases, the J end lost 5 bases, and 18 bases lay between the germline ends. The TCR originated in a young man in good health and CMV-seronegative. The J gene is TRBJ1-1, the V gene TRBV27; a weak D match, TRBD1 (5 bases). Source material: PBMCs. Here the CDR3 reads CASSLVQVAGSTEAFF. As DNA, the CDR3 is TGTGCCAGCAGTTTAGTACAGGTAGCGGGGTCTACTGAAGCTTTCTTT.